Included here is one T cell receptor beta chain sequence, with context. Its antigen is as yet unknown. This record belongs to a study of cytomegalovirus exposure and HLA in healthy donors. The germline CDR1 and CDR2 sequences are MNHEY and SVGAGI. The CDR3 loop spans 15 amino acids. V was clipped by 2 bases and J by 1 base, with 9 bases between them. Whole-study results and caveats: Confirmation in vitro established that a few CMV-associated chains were specific for CMV antigens.

Sequencing was performed with immunoSEQ multiplex PCR; in TCRdb, only in-frame clones are kept and a portion is missing. The data show about 250,000 clones, approximately 84% seen once. The receptor was isolated from a young man in good health and CMV-seropositive. Sequencing used PBMCs. The rearrangement joins TRBV6-5 to TRBJ1-5, with D perhaps TRBD1 (5 bases). The DNA of the CDR3 is TGTGCCAGCAGTTACGACGGGGCCAGCAATCAGCCCCAGCATTTT. This codes for CASSYDGASNQPQHF.